The 13 T cell receptor beta chains reported below all come from one sample, sequenced in a study of blood T cell repertoires in COVID-19. TCRdb keeps only in-frame clones here, not all; method: immunoSEQ multiplex PCR. The data show 200,000 or so clones, approximately 86% seen once. Sample: peripheral blood. Source of these receptors: an older man with active or convalescent COVID-19.

V is TRBV15 and J is TRBJ2-5; TRBD1 matches at 8 bases. In germline, CDR1 is LNHNV, CDR2 YYDKDF (reference sequence). With 3 bases clipped from V and 7 bases from J, the junction kept 10 bases outside the gene matches. The CDR3 extends over 15 amino acids. In DNA form, the CDR3 reads TGTGCCACCAGCAGTCGACAGGGGAGGTATGGGACCCAGTACTTC. It encodes CATSSRQGRYGTQYF.

A single count supports this clone. The same CDR3 is also encoded by other DNA sequences in this sample. The V call is TRBV5-4, the J call TRBJ2-7, with D possibly being TRBD2 (6 bases). The V end lost 1 base, the J end lost 2 bases, and 7 bases lay between the germline ends. The germline CDR1 and CDR2 sequences are SGHNT and YYREEE (reference sequence). The CDR3 is made up of 13 amino acids. CDR3 in amino acids: CASSLTGAYEQYF. The CDR3 nucleotides read TGTGCCAGCAGCTTGACGGGGGCCTACGAGCAGTACTTC.

The J gene is TRBJ2-1, the V gene TRBV6-5; D not resolved. Trimming pared 6 bases from V and 6 bases from J, leaving 12 bases between. The CDR3 totals 13 residues. Germline V gives CDR1 MNHEY, CDR2 SVGAGI. CDR3 protein: CASRYVQRNEQFF. CDR3 coding DNA: TGTGCCAGCAGGTACGTGCAGCGCAATGAGCAGTTCTTC.

CDR3 sequence: CASSEGLAGEIYEQYF. DNA of the CDR3: TGTGCCAGCAGCGAGGGACTAGCGGGGGAAATCTACGAGCAGTACTTC. The gene calls are TRBV7-9 and TRBJ2-7, with 14 bases aligning to TRBD2. Germline-derived CDR1 and CDR2 are SEHNR and FQNEAQ (reference sequence). The CDR3 runs to 16 residues. The V and J ends lost 5 bases and 3 bases, in that order; junction bases with no gene match: 6.

This chain connects TRBV27 to TRBJ2-1; D remains ambiguous. The CDR3 spans 11 residues. CDR1 and CDR2 from the germline V gene are MNHEY and SMNVEV (reference sequence). V gave up 3 bases and J gave up 8 bases, with 5 bases separating them. CDR3 sequence: CASSFLDEQFF. In nucleotides, the CDR3 is TGTGCCAGCAGTTTCCTAGATGAGCAGTTCTTC.

The gene calls are TRBV5-1 and TRBJ1-2, with D perhaps TRBD1 (5 bases). The V and J ends lost 4 bases and 7 bases respectively, with 20 bases between them. This CDR3 contains 15 residues. Germline assignment: CDR1 SGHRS and CDR2 YFSETQ. The CDR3 DNA sequence: TGCGCCAGCAGCCCGGGGGGTGCAGGTCTTTCTGGCTACACCTTC. It is translated as CASSPGGAGLSGYTF.

The chain has TRBV15 and TRBJ2-1, with 8 nucleotides matching TRBD2. The CDR3 has 17 residues. CDR1 LNHNV and CDR2 YYDKDF come from the germline V gene (reference sequence). V lost 0 bases, J lost 4 bases, and 8 bases stayed unmatched. CDR3 protein: CATSRDLTSVLYNEQFF. CDR3 coding DNA: TGTGCCACCAGCAGAGACTTGACTAGCGTGTTATACAATGAGCAGTTCTTC. The complete variable domain, with remaining parts taken from reference TRBV15 and TRBJ2-1, reads DAMVIQNPRYQVTQFGKPVTLSCSQTLNHNVMYWYQQKSSQAPKLLFHYYDKDFNNEADTPDNFQSRRPNTSFCFLDIRSPGLGDTAMYLCATSRDLTSVLYNEQFFGPGTRLTVL.

The chain links TRBV20-1 to TRBJ2-5; 9 bases map to TRBD2. J gave up 1 base and V 3 bases, and 3 bases lay outside the gene matches. The CDR3 is made up of 14 amino acids. CDR1 DFQATT and CDR2 SNEGSKA come from the germline V gene (reference sequence). Here the CDR3 DNA reads TGCAGTGCTAGTTCAGCGGGGGGCCAAGAGACCCAGTACTTC. It is translated as CSASSAGGQETQYF.

This chain uses TRBV24-1 with TRBJ2-2; 8 nucleotides match TRBD2. V lost 3 bases and J lost 5; bases outside the gene matches: 10. Looked up from germline, CDR1 is KGHDR and CDR2 is SFDVKD. This CDR3 contains 17 residues. CDR3 nucleotide sequence: TGTGCCACCAGTGATCCCCTCGGGGGGGACGTGACCGGGGAGCTGTTTTTT. Amino acids: CATSDPLGGDVTGELFF.

The chain combines TRBV5-1 with TRBJ1-2, with D hard to call. Germline loops: CDR1 SGHRS, CDR2 YFSETQ. The length of the CDR3 is 13 residues. Between the trimmed V and J ends, which lost 5 bases and 2 bases, there was a span of 10 bases. The CDR3 sequence is CASRPTENYGYTF. The DNA of the CDR3 is TGCGCCAGCAGACCAACAGAGAACTATGGCTACACCTTC.

The chain uses TRBV4-1 and TRBJ2-7; possibly TRBD2 for D (6 bases). Looked up from germline, CDR1 is MGHRA and CDR2 is YSYEKL. The CDR3 consists of 16 residues. The V gene lost 0 bases and the J gene lost 0 bases, with 12 bases spanning the gap. Here the CDR3 reads CASSQDRLDGSYEQYF. The CDR3 region has the DNA TGCGCCAGCAGCCAAGATCGACTAGATGGCTCCTACGAGCAGTACTTC.

In its sample, this clone was seen once. This sequence joins TRBV19 and TRBJ1-2; D is undetermined. Germline V gives CDR1 LNHDA, CDR2 SQIVND (reference sequence). V was clipped by 8 bases and J by 6 bases, with 13 bases between them. The CDR3 is made up of 12 amino acids. As DNA, the CDR3 is TGTGCCAGTGGCTCTACTCGGGATGGCTACACCTTC. This translates into CASGSTRDGYTF.

The rearrangement uses TRBV30 and TRBJ2-5; D perhaps matches TRBD2 (6 bases). The V gene lost 1 base and the J gene lost 1 base, with 13 bases spanning the gap. Germline CDR1 GTSNPN, CDR2 SVGIG (reference sequence). The CDR3 length is 15 residues. The CDR3 nucleotides read TGTGCCTGGAGTGCGGGCGGAGGGACCCAAGAGACCCAGTACTTC. Its translation is CAWSAGGGTQETQYF.